The 7 T cell receptor beta chains reported below all come from one sample, sequenced in a study of control samples from healthy donors and cancer patients. The assay was immunoSEQ multiplex PCR, and TCRdb's table has in-frame clones only and misses some. The data show approximately 150,000 clones, around 90% seen once. What was sequenced was blood. These receptors originate from a man aged 25 to 45 in good health.

The chain uses TRBV9 and TRBJ2-1; 10 nucleotides match TRBD2. Trimming took 0 bases from V and 9 from J; bases not matched to a gene: 9. The germline gives CDR1 SGDLS, CDR2 YYNGEE. The CDR3 totals 16 residues. The CDR3 DNA reads TGTGCCAGCAGCGTAGGTTCTAGCGGGAGTTACGGTGAGCAGTTCTTC. Translated: CASSVGSSGSYGEQFF.

This chain connects TRBV5-1 to TRBJ1-1, with unresolved D. The V gene's germline CDR1 is SGHRS and CDR2 YFSETQ. The CDR3 is 15 residues long. V was pared by 0 bases and J by 2 bases, with 11 bases between. CDR3 coding DNA: TGCGCCAGCAGCTTGGATCGCACGCCTAACACTGAAGCTTTCTTT. Translated, it gives CASSLDRTPNTEAFF.

The CDR3 DNA reads TGTGCCAGCAGCCTGAACTCCTACGAGCAGTACTTC. It encodes CASSLNSYEQYF. The chain joins TRBV7-8 to TRBJ2-7; D uncertain. V was shortened by 5 bases and J by 0 bases, with 5 bases between the two germline ends. The germline V gene encodes CDR1 SGHVS and CDR2 FQNEAQ. The CDR3 is 12 amino acids.

The chain has TRBV6-5 and TRBJ1-1; D remains unclear. This CDR3 has 14 amino acids. Trimming shortened V by 2 bases and J by 0 bases, and 7 bases separated the two germline ends. Germline V gives CDR1 MNHEY, CDR2 SVGAGI. CDR3 loop: CASSYDQVNTEAFF. The CDR3 bases are TGTGCCAGCAGTTACGATCAGGTGAACACTGAAGCTTTCTTT.

This chain links TRBV27 with TRBJ2-3, with D perhaps TRBD2 (6 bases). Trimming pared 2 bases from V and 2 bases from J, leaving 11 bases between. The CDR3 is 15 amino acids. In germline, CDR1 is MNHEY, CDR2 SMNVEV (reference sequence). CDR3 nucleotide sequence: TGTGCCAGCAGTTTAAAGTGGAGGGCCACAGATACGCAGTATTTT. This encodes CASSLKWRATDTQYF.

The CDR3 nucleotides are TGTGCCAGCAGCTTTCCGGGACAGGGATTTAGCACAGATACGCAGTATTTT. Amino acid sequence: CASSFPGQGFSTDTQYF. The gene calls are TRBV5-6 and TRBJ2-3, with 9 bases that match TRBD1. This CDR3 has 17 residues. Germline lookup yields CDR1 SGHDT and CDR2 YYEEEE. The junction had 7 bases not matched to a gene; V was cut back by 2 bases and J by 0 bases.

The chain carries TRBV15 and TRBJ2-1, with 8 bases fitting TRBD2. Germline loops: CDR1 LNHNV, CDR2 YYDKDF (reference sequence). Trimming removed 0 bases from V and 2 bases from J; junction bases left unmatched: 6. This CDR3 is built from 17 residues. DNA of the CDR3: TGTGCCACCAGCAGAGAGGGAGCGGGGGTAACCTACAATGAGCAGTTCTTC. This sequence encodes CATSREGAGVTYNEQFF.